These T cell receptor beta chains were read from a single sample in a study of PD-L1 blockade in urothelial cancer. Assay used: immunoSEQ multiplex PCR; TCRdb lists only in-frame clones, some missing. The sample consists of 83,000 or so clones, approximately 87% of them appearing once. The material was PBMCs, obtained around atezolizumab (anti-PD-L1) treatment. The receptors stem from a man aged 65 to 85 with urothelial cancer. The CDR3 runs from the conserved cysteine through the conserved F or W. The order of the fields is clone size, D gene, J gene, V gene, CDR3 DNA, CDR3 protein. D genes are given only for firm matches. Not every row has a clone size; where given, it reads once, few, many or a size class.

abundance: -; d_gene: -; j_gene: TRBJ2-7; v_gene: TRBV7-9; CDR3nt: TGTGCCAGCAGCGTACCCGGGTACGAGCAGTACTTC; CDR3aa: CASSVPGYEQYF
abundance: medium-sized; d_gene: TRBD1; j_gene: TRBJ2-7; v_gene: TRBV25-1; CDR3nt: TGTGCCAGCAGTGGAAAATCGGGACAGGGGTTCGACGAGCAGTACTTC; CDR3aa: CASSGKSGQGFDEQYF
abundance: once; d_gene: TRBD2; j_gene: TRBJ2-7; v_gene: TRBV5-6; CDR3nt: TGTGCCAGCAGCTACGGGACTAGCGGATACGAGCAGTACTTC; CDR3aa: CASSYGTSGYEQYF
abundance: -; d_gene: TRBD1; j_gene: TRBJ1-1; v_gene: TRBV6-6; CDR3nt: TGTGCCAGCAGTTACGGACAGGGGGCCGTGAACACTGAAGCTTTCTTT; CDR3aa: CASSYGQGAVNTEAFF
abundance: -; d_gene: TRBD2; j_gene: TRBJ2-7; v_gene: TRBV15; CDR3nt: TGTGCCACCAGCAGAGGACTAGCGGGATACGAGCAGTACTTC; CDR3aa: CATSRGLAGYEQYF
abundance: -; d_gene: -; j_gene: TRBJ1-2; v_gene: TRBV7-2; CDR3nt: TGTGCCAGCAGCTCTGACAGGACGTCCGGCTACACCTTC; CDR3aa: CASSSDRTSGYTF
abundance: -; d_gene: -; j_gene: TRBJ1-6; v_gene: TRBV7-2; CDR3nt: TGTGCCAGCAGCCCAAGTCCCAGGGGTTTGGCACCCCTCCACTTT; CDR3aa: CASSPSPRGLAPLHF
abundance: -; d_gene: -; j_gene: TRBJ2-3; v_gene: TRBV9; CDR3nt: TGTGCCAGCAGCGAGAGTGTCCCCACAGATACGCAGTATTTT; CDR3aa: CASSESVPTDTQYF
abundance: -; d_gene: -; j_gene: TRBJ1-3; v_gene: TRBV6-1; CDR3nt: TGTGCCAGCCTAGACAGTCGCTCTGGAAACACCATATATTTT; CDR3aa: CASLDSRSGNTIYF
abundance: -; d_gene: -; j_gene: TRBJ2-1; v_gene: TRBV11-3; CDR3nt: TGTGCCAGCAGCTTGGGGGCACACAATGAGCAGTTCTTC; CDR3aa: CASSLGAHNEQFF
abundance: once; d_gene: TRBD2; j_gene: TRBJ2-1; v_gene: TRBV4-2; CDR3nt: TGTGCCAGCAGATTGGCGGGAGGCGGCTCGGATGAGCAGTTCTTC; CDR3aa: CASRLAGGGSDEQFF
abundance: -; d_gene: TRBD1; j_gene: TRBJ1-1; v_gene: TRBV9; CDR3nt: TGTGCCAGCAGCGTAGGACAGGGTGTGGACACTGAAGCTTTCTTT; CDR3aa: CASSVGQGVDTEAFF
abundance: -; d_gene: -; j_gene: TRBJ1-5; v_gene: TRBV7-5; CDR3nt: TGTGCCAGAAGCTTAGGACAGGGGGTTTGTGGGGAGAACAATCAGCCCCAGCATTTT; CDR3aa: CARSLGQGVCGENNQPQHF
abundance: once; d_gene: -; j_gene: TRBJ2-6; v_gene: TRBV5-8; CDR3nt: TGTGCCAGCAGCTTACAGGGCTACTCTGGGGCCAACGTCCTGACTTTC; CDR3aa: CASSLQGYSGANVLTF
abundance: -; d_gene: -; j_gene: TRBJ1-1; v_gene: TRBV15; CDR3nt: TGTGCCACCAGCAGAGATCAGGGTGAAGCTTTCTTT; CDR3aa: CATSRDQGEAFF
abundance: -; d_gene: TRBD2; j_gene: TRBJ2-7; v_gene: TRBV5-1; CDR3nt: TGCGCCAGCAGCTCGCTAGCGGGGGAGTACGAGCAGTACTTC; CDR3aa: CASSSLAGEYEQYF
abundance: -; d_gene: -; j_gene: TRBJ1-4; v_gene: TRBV10-3; CDR3nt: TGTGCCATCAGTGACCGACGGGGGGATAATGAAAAACTGTTTTTT; CDR3aa: CAISDRRGDNEKLFF
abundance: -; d_gene: -; j_gene: TRBJ2-5; v_gene: TRBV25-1; CDR3nt: TGTGCCAGCAGTGAAGAGGTGCCAGGGAAAGAGACCCAGTACTTC; CDR3aa: CASSEEVPGKETQYF
abundance: -; d_gene: TRBD1; j_gene: TRBJ2-7; v_gene: TRBV6-1; CDR3nt: TGTGCCAGCACCCCCGGGACAGGAGGATACGAGCAGTACTTC; CDR3aa: CASTPGTGGYEQYF
abundance: -; d_gene: -; j_gene: TRBJ1-3; v_gene: TRBV9; CDR3nt: TGTGCCAGCAGCGTTGGGACAACTGGAAACACCATATATTTT; CDR3aa: CASSVGTTGNTIYF
abundance: -; d_gene: TRBD1; j_gene: TRBJ2-1; v_gene: TRBV6-4; CDR3nt: TGTGCCAGCAGTGACTCCGGGACAGGGGGCCGACACTTGCAGTTCTTC; CDR3aa: CASSDSGTGGRHLQFF
abundance: -; d_gene: -; j_gene: TRBJ2-7; v_gene: TRBV7-2; CDR3nt: TGTGCCAGCAGCTTAGAGGACAGAGGTCTGCAGTACTTC; CDR3aa: CASSLEDRGLQYF
abundance: -; d_gene: -; j_gene: TRBJ2-1; v_gene: TRBV6-1; CDR3nt: TGTGCCAGCACCGCCTTAGTTTCCTACAATGAGCAGTTCTTC; CDR3aa: CASTALVSYNEQFF
abundance: -; d_gene: -; j_gene: TRBJ1-1; v_gene: TRBV2; CDR3nt: TGTGCCAGCACTAGGGAGATGAACACTGAAGCTTTCTTT; CDR3aa: CASTREMNTEAFF
abundance: -; d_gene: -; j_gene: TRBJ2-7; v_gene: TRBV5-1; CDR3nt: TGCGCCAGCGCCCCCTACAGGCAGCTAGACGAGCAGTACTTC; CDR3aa: CASAPYRQLDEQYF
abundance: -; d_gene: TRBD2; j_gene: TRBJ2-2; v_gene: TRBV11-2; CDR3nt: TGTGCCAGCAGCTTAGGACGGGAGGGCCCCTCCGGGGAGCTGTTTTTT; CDR3aa: CASSLGREGPSGELFF
abundance: -; d_gene: -; j_gene: TRBJ1-5; v_gene: TRBV23-1; CDR3nt: TGCGCCAGCAGTCAATCGGAACTAACAGGGCCTAGCAATCAGCCCCAGCATTTT; CDR3aa: CASSQSELTGPSNQPQHF
abundance: many; d_gene: TRBD2; j_gene: TRBJ2-1; v_gene: TRBV25-1; CDR3nt: TGTGCCACTACCTTAGCGGGAGGATCCTACAATGAGCAGTTCTTC; CDR3aa: CATTLAGGSYNEQFF
abundance: -; d_gene: -; j_gene: TRBJ2-7; v_gene: TRBV6-7; CDR3nt: TGTGCCAGCAGTTACGGATACGAAGGAGGGACAGAAGACTACGAGCAGTACTTC; CDR3aa: CASSYGYEGGTEDYEQYF
abundance: -; d_gene: -; j_gene: TRBJ2-2; v_gene: TRBV11-3; CDR3nt: TGTGCCAGCAGCTCTGGGCGGGGCACCGGGGAGCTGTTTTTT; CDR3aa: CASSSGRGTGELFF
abundance: -; d_gene: TRBD2; j_gene: TRBJ2-2; v_gene: TRBV7-9; CDR3nt: TGTGCCAGCAGCTTAGTTTCTAGCGGGTCGAACACCGGGGAGCTGTTTTTT; CDR3aa: CASSLVSSGSNTGELFF
abundance: -; d_gene: -; j_gene: TRBJ2-7; v_gene: TRBV15; CDR3nt: TGTGCCACCAGCAGAGAACTTGTGGGCACCTCCTACGAGCAGTACTTC; CDR3aa: CATSRELVGTSYEQYF
abundance: -; d_gene: -; j_gene: TRBJ1-1; v_gene: TRBV2; CDR3nt: TGTGCCAGCAGTGAAAGGGGTCCACTTACGAACACTGAAGCTTTCTTT; CDR3aa: CASSERGPLTNTEAFF
abundance: -; d_gene: TRBD1; j_gene: TRBJ1-1; v_gene: TRBV9; CDR3nt: TGTGCCAGCAGCACAGGGGTTAGCACTGAAGCTTTCTTT; CDR3aa: CASSTGVSTEAFF
abundance: few; d_gene: TRBD1; j_gene: TRBJ2-3; v_gene: TRBV5-8; CDR3nt: TGTGCCAGCAGCTCTGGACAGGGGGGTGTAGATACGCAGTATTTT; CDR3aa: CASSSGQGGVDTQYF
abundance: -; d_gene: TRBD2; j_gene: TRBJ2-4; v_gene: TRBV2; CDR3nt: TGTGCCAGCAGTGGGACTAGCGGGAGTTTGGACATTCAGTACTTC; CDR3aa: CASSGTSGSLDIQYF
abundance: -; d_gene: TRBD1; j_gene: TRBJ1-4; v_gene: TRBV2; CDR3nt: TGTGCCAGCAGTTCGGGACAGTCGGTTTTTTTT; CDR3aa: CASSSGQSVFF
abundance: few; d_gene: -; j_gene: TRBJ1-1; v_gene: TRBV28; CDR3nt: TGTGCCAGCAGTTTATTACCGGGGAGCACTGAAGCTTTCTTT; CDR3aa: CASSLLPGSTEAFF
abundance: -; d_gene: -; j_gene: TRBJ1-6; v_gene: TRBV9; CDR3nt: TGTGCCAGCACCCGGGGGGAGGGTGGATCACCCCTCCACTTT; CDR3aa: CASTRGEGGSPLHF
abundance: -; d_gene: TRBD1; j_gene: TRBJ2-2; v_gene: TRBV5-1; CDR3nt: TGCGCCAGCAGCCCACAGGGGGCCGGGGAGCTGTTTTTT; CDR3aa: CASSPQGAGELFF
abundance: -; d_gene: TRBD2; j_gene: TRBJ2-1; v_gene: TRBV5-1; CDR3nt: TGCGCCAGCAGCCCAACTAGCGGGGGGGCTAATGAGCAGTTCTTC; CDR3aa: CASSPTSGGANEQFF
abundance: -; d_gene: -; j_gene: TRBJ2-5; v_gene: TRBV5-4; CDR3nt: TGTGCCAGCAGACCGCAGGGTGCTGGAGAGACCCAGTACTTC; CDR3aa: CASRPQGAGETQYF
abundance: few; d_gene: TRBD2; j_gene: TRBJ2-2; v_gene: TRBV19; CDR3nt: TGTGCCAGTAGTATGGTTAGCGGGACCGGGGAGCTGTTTTTT; CDR3aa: CASSMVSGTGELFF
abundance: -; d_gene: -; j_gene: TRBJ1-4; v_gene: TRBV27; CDR3nt: TGTGCCAGCAGTGTACAGGGTTTTCTTGATGAAAAACTGTTTTTT; CDR3aa: CASSVQGFLDEKLFF
abundance: -; d_gene: -; j_gene: TRBJ2-1; v_gene: TRBV7-9; CDR3nt: TGTGCCAGCGGGAGGTCTATCTCCTACAATGAGCAGTTCTTC; CDR3aa: CASGRSISYNEQFF
abundance: -; d_gene: TRBD1; j_gene: TRBJ1-5; v_gene: TRBV7-8; CDR3nt: TGTGCCAGCAGCTTAGGTTGGGACAGCCGCCTCAATCAGCCCCAGCATTTT; CDR3aa: CASSLGWDSRLNQPQHF
abundance: -; d_gene: -; j_gene: TRBJ1-1; v_gene: TRBV6-5; CDR3nt: TGTGCCAGCAAAGGGGCTTTGTTTGAAGCTTTCTTT; CDR3aa: CASKGALFEAFF
abundance: -; d_gene: -; j_gene: TRBJ1-2; v_gene: TRBV10-2; CDR3nt: TGCGCCAGCAGTTCAACCGGGGTTAACTATGGCTACACCTTC; CDR3aa: CASSSTGVNYGYTF
abundance: -; d_gene: TRBD1; j_gene: TRBJ1-4; v_gene: TRBV11-3; CDR3nt: TGTGCCAGCAGCTTAGGACAGACAGGGCAGACTGAAAAACTGTTTTTT; CDR3aa: CASSLGQTGQTEKLFF
abundance: -; d_gene: TRBD1; j_gene: TRBJ1-4; v_gene: TRBV15; CDR3nt: TGTGCCACCAGCAGGAACGCGCAGGGGGCTGCTAATGAAAAACTGTTTTTT; CDR3aa: CATSRNAQGAANEKLFF
abundance: -; d_gene: TRBD1; j_gene: TRBJ1-4; v_gene: TRBV30; CDR3nt: TGTGCCTGGAGTGTACGGCAGGGGGGAGAAAAACTGTTTTTT; CDR3aa: CAWSVRQGGEKLFF
abundance: -; d_gene: -; j_gene: TRBJ1-2; v_gene: TRBV10-3; CDR3nt: TGTGCCATCAGTGAGGACAGAAACTATGGCTACACCTTC; CDR3aa: CAISEDRNYGYTF
abundance: -; d_gene: -; j_gene: TRBJ1-3; v_gene: TRBV30; CDR3nt: TGTGCCTGGAGTTCAGGAAACACCATATATTTT; CDR3aa: CAWSSGNTIYF
abundance: -; d_gene: -; j_gene: TRBJ1-2; v_gene: TRBV5-1; CDR3nt: TGCGCCAGTCACCACCCCGGCGGGTTGAACTATGGCTACACCTTC; CDR3aa: CASHHPGGLNYGYTF
abundance: -; d_gene: TRBD1; j_gene: TRBJ2-2; v_gene: TRBV11-3; CDR3nt: TGTGCCAGCACCGCTCAGGGGGTCTGGGCCGGGGAGCTGTTTTTT; CDR3aa: CASTAQGVWAGELFF